This T cell receptor (beta chain) came from a study of blood T cell repertoires in COVID-19. CDR1 and CDR2 from the germline V gene are SGHNT and YENEEA. The CDR3 loop spans 12 amino acids. Trimming removed 5 bases from V and 15 bases from J, with 17 bases in between. Per the authors' pipeline: From reference gene primer amplification, estimates of nucleated cell counts were derived. Profiled with immunoSEQ multiplex PCR; TCRdb holds only in-frame clones, not every one. That table gives V, J and clone size, and the DNA gave D and trimming. The sample shows around 150,000 clones, roughly 88% of them seen only once.

The material sequenced was peripheral blood. The chain uses TRBV11-3 and TRBJ2-1; D may be TRBD1 (6 bases). This sequence originates from a woman aged 45-59 years in a cohort sampled during active or convalescent COVID-19. CDR3 nucleotide sequence: TGTGCCAGCAGCCCGAATACAGGGACCCCGTTCTTC. This sequence encodes CASSPNTGTPFF.